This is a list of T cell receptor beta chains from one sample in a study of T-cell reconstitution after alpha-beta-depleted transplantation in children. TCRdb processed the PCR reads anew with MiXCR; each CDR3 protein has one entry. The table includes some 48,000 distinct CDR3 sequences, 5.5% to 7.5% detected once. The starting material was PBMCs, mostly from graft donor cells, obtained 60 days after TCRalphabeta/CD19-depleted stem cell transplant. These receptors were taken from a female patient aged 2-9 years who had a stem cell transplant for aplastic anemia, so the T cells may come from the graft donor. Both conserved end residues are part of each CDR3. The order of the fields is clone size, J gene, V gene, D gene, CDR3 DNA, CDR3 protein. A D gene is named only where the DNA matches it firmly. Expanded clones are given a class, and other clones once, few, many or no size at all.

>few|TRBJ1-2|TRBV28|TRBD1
TGTGCCAGCACTCCTGGGACAGGGTATGGCTACACCTTC
CASTPGTGYGYTF
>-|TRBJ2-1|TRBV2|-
TGTGCCGGATCCCGGGACGGCTGGACTCCTAGCTCCTACAATGAGCAGTTCTTC
CAGSRDGWTPSSYNEQFF
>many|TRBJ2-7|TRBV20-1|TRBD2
TGCAGTGCAGAGACTAGCGGAGCTTTCGAGCAGTACTTC
CSAETSGAFEQYF
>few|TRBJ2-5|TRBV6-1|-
TGTGCCAGCCATAACGGGCCGGGTGAGACCCAGTACTTC
CASHNGPGETQYF
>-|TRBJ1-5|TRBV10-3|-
TGTGCCATCAGTGACAGTAATAGCAATCAGCCCCAGCATTTT
CAISDSNSNQPQHF
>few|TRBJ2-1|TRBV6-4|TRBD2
TGTGCCAGCAGTGACTCGGGAGCGGGGGGTGGTGAGCAGTTCTTC
CASSDSGAGGGEQFF
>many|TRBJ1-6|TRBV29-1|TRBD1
TGCAGCGTTGCGACAGGGGATAATTCACCCCTCCACTTT
CSVATGDNSPLHF
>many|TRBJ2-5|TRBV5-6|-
TGTGCCAGCAGCTTGGACCAGGTTCATGAGACCCAGTACTTC
CASSLDQVHETQYF
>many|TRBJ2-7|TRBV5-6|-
TGTGCCAGCAGCTCCCGGCCAGGGGGGAACTACGAGCAGTACTTC
CASSSRPGGNYEQYF
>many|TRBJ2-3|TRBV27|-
TGTGCCAGCAGTTTATGGGACAACACACCGGATACGCAGTATTTT
CASSLWDNTPDTQYF
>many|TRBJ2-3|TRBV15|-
TGTGCCACCAGCAGAGACCCCCCAACTGGGGGTACGCAGTATTTT
CATSRDPPTGGTQYF
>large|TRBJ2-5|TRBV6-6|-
TGTGCCAGCAGATCCCCTGACGGGCTGGAGACCCAGTACTTC
CASRSPDGLETQYF
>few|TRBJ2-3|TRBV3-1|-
TGTGCCAGCAGCCAATCAGAGCTCGTTACGCAGTATTTT
CASSQSELVTQYF
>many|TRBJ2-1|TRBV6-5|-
TGTGCCAGCAGTTCGGCGGGACCGGCCTACAATGAGCAGTTCTTC
CASSSAGPAYNEQFF
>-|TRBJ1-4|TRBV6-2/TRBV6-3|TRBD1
TGTGCCAGCAGCAGGGACAGGGCTCCTCATAATGAAAAACTGTTTTTT
CASSRDRAPHNEKLFF
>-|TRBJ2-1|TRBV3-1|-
TGTGCCAGCAGCCACCTACTAGTTTACAATGAGCAGTTCTTC
CASSHLLVYNEQFF
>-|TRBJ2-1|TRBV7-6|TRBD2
TGTGCCAGCAGCTTAGTAGGGGGGCTAGCGGGGGTCAGCTCCTACAATGAGCAGTTCTTC
CASSLVGGLAGVSSYNEQFF
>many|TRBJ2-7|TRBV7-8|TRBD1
TGTGCCAGCAGTCAGGACAGGGCCCCCTACGAGCAGTACTTC
CASSQDRAPYEQYF
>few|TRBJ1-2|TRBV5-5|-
TGTGCCAGCAGCTTTTCTCCCCAGGGGAACTATGGCTACACCTTC
CASSFSPQGNYGYTF
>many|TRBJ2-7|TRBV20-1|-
TGCAGTGCTGGCCCTCTACGGGACGGAGTCTACGAGCAGTACTTC
CSAGPLRDGVYEQYF
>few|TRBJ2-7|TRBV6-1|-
TGTGCCAGCAGGACAGTCTCCTACGAGCAGTACTTC
CASRTVSYEQYF